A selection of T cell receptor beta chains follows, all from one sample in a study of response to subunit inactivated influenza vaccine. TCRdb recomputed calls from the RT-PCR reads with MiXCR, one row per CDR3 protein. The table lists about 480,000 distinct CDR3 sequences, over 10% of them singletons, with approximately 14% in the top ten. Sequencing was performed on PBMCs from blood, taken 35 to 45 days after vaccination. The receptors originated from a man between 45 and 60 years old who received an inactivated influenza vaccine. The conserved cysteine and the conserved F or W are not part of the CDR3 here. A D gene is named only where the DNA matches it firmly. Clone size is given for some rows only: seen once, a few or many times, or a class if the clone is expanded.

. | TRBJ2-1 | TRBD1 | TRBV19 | ASSTGTGEIDEQF
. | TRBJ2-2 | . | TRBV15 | ATSREGAIIPAGELF
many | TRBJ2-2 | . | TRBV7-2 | ASSLFGNTGELF
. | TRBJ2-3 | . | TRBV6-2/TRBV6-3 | ASSYNPLRRVTDTQY
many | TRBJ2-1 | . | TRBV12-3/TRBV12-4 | ASSPGLLSYNEQF
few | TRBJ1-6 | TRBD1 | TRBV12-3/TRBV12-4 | ASRAGGVPLH
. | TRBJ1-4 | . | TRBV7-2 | ASSLGIRGGEKLF
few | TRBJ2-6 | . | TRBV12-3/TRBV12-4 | ASTFSSGANVLT
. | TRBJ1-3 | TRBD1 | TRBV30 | AGTVAGNTIY
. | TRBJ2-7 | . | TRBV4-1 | ASSKYQVHEQY
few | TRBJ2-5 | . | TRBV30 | AWTKAPQETQY
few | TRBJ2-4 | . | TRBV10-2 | ASSEWASLGGPKNIQY
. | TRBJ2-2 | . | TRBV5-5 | ASSLTDPANTGELF
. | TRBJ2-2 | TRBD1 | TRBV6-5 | ASSYSARGLVGELF
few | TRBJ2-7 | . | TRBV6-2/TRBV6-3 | ASSPEGSYEQY
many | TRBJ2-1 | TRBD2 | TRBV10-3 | AISESGGASYNEQF
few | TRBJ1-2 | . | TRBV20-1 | SASAGGNPT
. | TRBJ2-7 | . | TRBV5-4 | ASSMGGLSYEQY
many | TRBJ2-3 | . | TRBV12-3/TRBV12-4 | ASSLRGLSADTQY
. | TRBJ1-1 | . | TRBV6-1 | ASSDPRSAGRNTEAF
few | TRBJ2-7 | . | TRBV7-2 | ASSLVNRAYEQY
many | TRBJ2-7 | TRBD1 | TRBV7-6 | ASSLGGTGVEQY
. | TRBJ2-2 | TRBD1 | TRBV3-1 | ASSRGTGGIGELF
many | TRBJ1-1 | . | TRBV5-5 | ASSLDYLPNTEAF
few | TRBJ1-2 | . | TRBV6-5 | ASFVVNYGYT
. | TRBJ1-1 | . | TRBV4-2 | ASSQDHGEWTEAF
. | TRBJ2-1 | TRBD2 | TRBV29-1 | SVGTSGRASEQF
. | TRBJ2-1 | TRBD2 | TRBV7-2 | ASRPGLAGIYEQF
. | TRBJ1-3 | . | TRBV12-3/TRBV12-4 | ASSLPLLGGNTIY
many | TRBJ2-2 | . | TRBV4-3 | ASSQDLNTGELF
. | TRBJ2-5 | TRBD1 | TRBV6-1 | AGIDRARKTQY
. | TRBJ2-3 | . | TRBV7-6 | ASSLMAGATDTQY
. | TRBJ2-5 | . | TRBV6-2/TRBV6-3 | ASSYRSSDQETPY
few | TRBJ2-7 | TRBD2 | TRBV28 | ASSLGTITYEQY
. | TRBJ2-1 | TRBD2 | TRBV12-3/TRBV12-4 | ASSPRAGGPFAF
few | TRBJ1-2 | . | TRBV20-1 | SASGTSTGYT
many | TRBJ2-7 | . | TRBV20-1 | SAWETRNDEQY
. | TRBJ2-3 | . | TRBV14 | ASSPPPTPRGSDTQY
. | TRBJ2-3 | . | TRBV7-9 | ASSFIREDTQY
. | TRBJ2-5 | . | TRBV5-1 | ASSSGSEETQD
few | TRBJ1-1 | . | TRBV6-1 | ASTEPGRGAF
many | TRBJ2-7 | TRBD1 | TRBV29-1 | SGGTGGREQY
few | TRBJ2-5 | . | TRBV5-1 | ASSLESGIKETQY
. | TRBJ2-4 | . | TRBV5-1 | ASSPGQIKNIQY
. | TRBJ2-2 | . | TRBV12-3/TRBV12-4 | ASRQGVLLTGELF
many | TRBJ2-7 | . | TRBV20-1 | SARVINEQY
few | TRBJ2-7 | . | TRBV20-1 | SATAGAKREQY
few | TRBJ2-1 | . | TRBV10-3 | AIGFSYNEQF
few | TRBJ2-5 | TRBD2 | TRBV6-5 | ASSYYGGGDQETQY
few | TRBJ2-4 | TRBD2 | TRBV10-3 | AISESFTSGANIQY
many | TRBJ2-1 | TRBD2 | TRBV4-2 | ASSQVAGDPNEQF
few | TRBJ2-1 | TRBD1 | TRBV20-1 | SARGGQGANEQF
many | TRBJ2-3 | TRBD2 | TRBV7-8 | ASSFGGRAGTDTQY
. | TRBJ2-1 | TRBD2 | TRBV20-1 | SATGLAGGREQF
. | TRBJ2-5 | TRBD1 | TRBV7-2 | ASSLAPGTGKETQY